This entry is about one TCR beta chain. The antigen is not known. The data were obtained in a study of cytomegalovirus exposure and HLA in healthy donors. Study findings and constraints: Researchers counted some 150 TCR beta chains as cytomegalovirus-associated. Per published reports, the classifier diagnosed cytomegalovirus status with high specificity and sensitivity. The authors considered a cluster of highly shared sequence variants likely to be a sequencing artifact. Later genetic work tied a missense DCLRE1C variant to beta-chain V and J trimming.

V lost 5 bases to trimming and J lost 4 bases, with 18 bases between them. The V gene's germline CDR1 is SGHTA and CDR2 FQGTGA. The CDR3 has 16 residues. PCR employed 60 Vbeta and 13 Jbeta primers. The method was immunoSEQ multiplex PCR; TCRdb's version includes in-frame clones alone and lacks a portion of them. The table has 150,000 to 200,000 clones, 81% seen once. Material: PBMCs. The rearrangement uses TRBV7-3 and TRBJ2-1; TRBD2 might be the D (7 bases). This sequence originates from a woman aged 18-30 years in good health and CMV-seropositive. As DNA, the CDR3 is TGTGCCAGCAGCCAAAGTGGGGGGGGCAGATACAATGAGCAGTTCTTC. Encoded protein: CASSQSGGGRYNEQFF.